A single sample is the source of the 28 T cell receptor beta chains below, sequenced in a study of CD8 T cells in ankylosing spondylitis. A single record per CDR3 protein comes from TCRdb applying MiXCR to the 5' RACE reads. Counted here are fewer than 80,000 distinct CDR3 sequences, roughly 5.3% occurring once; the ten biggest clones make up around 2.2%. Sequenced sample: blood, either unsorted or a sorted T cell fraction (not recorded which). The receptors were gathered from a male donor with ankylosing spondylitis or in good health (not recorded which).

This clonotype was counted many times. V usage is TRBV2 and J usage is TRBJ1-2, with 9 nucleotides matching TRBD1. J was trimmed by 7 bases and V by 8 bases; bases with no gene match: 14. The germline gives CDR1 SNHLY, CDR2 FYNNEI. The CDR3 extends over 15 amino acids. The CDR3 loop is CASAPRLTGGFGYTF. The DNA of the CDR3 is TGTGCCAGCGCCCCGAGACTTACAGGGGGCTTTGGCTACACCTTC.

This clonotype was seen at least ten times. The V gene is TRBV20-1, the J gene TRBJ2-3; 9 nucleotides match TRBD2. The germline V gene encodes CDR1 DFQATT and CDR2 SNEGSKA (reference sequence). The CDR3 contains 18 residues. J gave up 4 bases and V 0 bases, and 14 bases lay outside the gene matches. DNA of the CDR3: TGCAGTGCTAGAGATGGGGATGGGCGGGGGGGCCACGCAGATACGCAGTATTTT. Translated: CSARDGDGRGGHADTQYF.

This clonotype was observed at least ten times. The chain couples TRBV18 to TRBJ2-5; 10 bases match TRBD1. The germline V gene encodes CDR1 KGHSH and CDR2 LQKENI. Trimming cost V 3 bases and J 3 bases; bases outside gene matches: 4. CDR3 size: 15 residues. CDR3 sequence reads: CASSPTGGREETQYF. The CDR3 DNA sequence: TGTGCCAGCTCACCGACAGGGGGCCGGGAAGAGACCCAGTACTTC.

In this sample, this clonotype turned up many times. V is TRBV20-1 and J is TRBJ2-1, with 9 bases aligning to TRBD1. CDR3 length: 11 amino acids. V lost 6 bases and J lost 12; bases outside the gene matches: 6. Germline V lookup: CDR1 DFQATT, CDR2 SNEGSKA (reference sequence). CDR3 DNA: TGCAGTGCCCTGACAGGGGGTGGGCAGTTCTTC. Translation gives CSALTGGGQFF.

This clonotype was seen repeatedly, ten times or more. The rearrangement uses TRBV5-1 and TRBJ1-2, with D unclear. Germline-derived CDR1 and CDR2 are SGHRS and YFSETQ. Trimming took 3 bases from V and 3 from J, leaving 12 bases between them. The CDR3 totals 14 residues. The DNA for the CDR3 is TGCGCCAGCAGCTCCCCGGGGAGCGACTATGGCTACACCTTC. Translated: CASSSPGSDYGYTF.

This clonotype was seen ten or more times. This chain links TRBV3-1 with TRBJ1-1; 9 nucleotides align to TRBD1. In germline, CDR1 is LGHDT, CDR2 YNNKEL (reference sequence). V lost 5 bases to trimming and J lost 5 bases; unmatched junction nucleotides: 3. CDR3 size: 13 residues. CDR3 protein: CASSYRGQTEAFF. The CDR3 DNA reads as TGTGCCAGCAGCTACAGGGGGCAGACTGAAGCTTTCTTT.

This clonotype came up many times. This sequence joins TRBV5-1 and TRBJ2-3; TRBD2 matches at 10 bases. There are 15 residues in the CDR3. Germline V lookup: CDR1 SGHRS, CDR2 YFSETQ. V was clipped by 4 bases and J by 4 bases; unmatched bases: 6. CDR3 protein: CASSASGGAADTQYF. CDR3 DNA: TGCGCCAGCAGCGCCAGCGGGGGGGCCGCAGATACGCAGTATTTT.

This clonotype has a count of ten or more. The rearrangement links TRBV6-6 to TRBJ2-1; D gene unclear. Per germline, CDR1 MNHNY and CDR2 SVGAGI (reference sequence). Trimming shortened V by 2 bases and J by 15 bases, and 14 bases separated the two germline ends. This CDR3 region has 12 residues. The CDR3 region has the DNA TGTGCCAGCAGTTACACACAGCTTCTTCCGTTCTTC. Translating gives CASSYTQLLPFF.

This clonotype was observed at least ten times. The J gene is TRBJ2-7, the V gene TRBV20-1; tentatively, D is TRBD2 (6 bases). Trimming took off 3 bases at V and 12 bases at J, with 18 bases between the two ends. The CDR3 covers 12 residues. Germline assignment: CDR1 DFQATT and CDR2 SNEGSKA (reference sequence). In nucleotides, the CDR3 is TGCAGTGCTAGGGTGGACACCGGAGGGGTGTACTTC. This translates into CSARVDTGGVYF.

This clonotype has a count of ten or more. The chain links TRBV7-8 to TRBJ2-7; perhaps TRBD1 as D (5 bases). V was pared by 0 bases and J by 4 bases, with 13 bases between. The CDR3 contains 15 residues. Per germline, CDR1 SGHVS and CDR2 FQNEAQ. The CDR3 coding sequence is TGTGCCAGCAGCTTAGCGGAAGACAGCCATTACGAGCAGTACTTC. Its protein is CASSLAEDSHYEQYF. The variable domain in full, completed from reference TRBV7-8 and TRBJ2-7, reads GAGVSQSPRYKVAKRGQDVALRCDPISGHVSLFWYQQALGQGPEFLTYFQNEAQLDKSGLPSDRFFAERPEGSVSTLKIQRTQQEDSAVYLCASSLAEDSHYEQYFGPGTRLTVT.

This clonotype has ten or more counts. The gene calls are TRBV12-3 or TRBV12-4 and TRBJ1-1, with D unclear. With 2 bases removed from V and 4 bases from J, the gap between germline ends came to 11 bases. The CDR3 sequence is 14 residues long. The CDR3 bases are TGTGCCAGCAGTTTAATTAGTCGGACCACTGAAGCTTTCTTT. As protein: CASSLISRTTEAFF.

The rearrangement links TRBV7-9 to TRBJ1-5, with D hard to call. Germline assignment: CDR1 SEHNR and CDR2 FQNEAQ (reference sequence). This CDR3 is built from 13 residues. The V end was cut by 0 bases, the J end by 9 bases, with 9 bases between. CDR3 in amino acids: CASSLAAEGPQHF. For the CDR3, the DNA is TGTGCCAGCAGCTTAGCGGCCGAAGGGCCCCAGCATTTT.

This clonotype was counted at least ten times. The genes are TRBV20-1 and TRBJ1-3, with TRBD1 as a possible D gene (5 bases). The CDR3 covers 14 residues. Trimming took off 0 bases at V and 10 bases at J, with 16 bases between the two ends. Germline loops: CDR1 DFQATT, CDR2 SNEGSKA (reference sequence). Here the CDR3 DNA reads TGCAGTGCTAGAGATGGTGACAGCCAGAATACCATATATTTT. Its protein is CSARDGDSQNTIYF.

This clonotype was seen repeatedly, ten times or more. This chain joins TRBV30 and TRBJ1-1, with a tentative D call TRBD1 (6 bases). Trimming cost V 2 bases and J 7 bases, with 8 bases left between them. Germline V lookup: CDR1 GTSNPN, CDR2 SVGIG (reference sequence). The CDR3 sequence is 11 residues long. This chain's CDR3 is CAWSRTVEAFF. For the CDR3, the DNA is TGTGCCTGGAGTCGGACAGTTGAAGCTTTCTTT.

This clonotype was counted many times. This chain connects TRBV2 to TRBJ2-7; weak D call: TRBD2 (6 bases). Between the trimmed V and J ends, which lost 2 bases and 3 bases, there was a span of 8 bases. CDR1 is SNHLY and CDR2 is FYNNEI in the germline V gene. The CDR3 runs to 13 residues. CDR3 amino acids: CASSELEGYEQYF. The CDR3 DNA reads TGTGCCAGCAGTGAACTGGAGGGCTACGAGCAGTACTTC.

This clonotype was detected many times. This chain uses TRBV7-6 with TRBJ1-4; D ambiguous. Between the trimmed V and J ends, which lost 5 bases and 3 bases, there was a span of 10 bases. The CDR3 spans 14 residues. CDR1 is SGHVS and CDR2 is FNYEAQ in the germline V gene. The chain's CDR3 is CASSPVNSNEKLFF. The CDR3 bases are TGTGCCAGCAGCCCAGTAAACTCTAATGAAAAACTGTTTTTT.

In this sample, this clonotype turned up many times. This chain uses TRBV20-1 with TRBJ2-1; D uncertain. Germline CDR1 is DFQATT and CDR2 is SNEGSKA (reference sequence). The CDR3 runs to 10 residues. The chain's CDR3 is CGFPNNEQFF. For the CDR3, the DNA is TGCGGGTTTCCCAACAATGAGCAGTTCTTC.

The chain is built from TRBV18 and TRBJ1-5; D is unclear. The CDR3 runs 15 residues. Trimming took 3 bases from V and 2 from J, leaving 11 bases between them. The V gene's germline CDR1 is KGHSH and CDR2 LQKENI. CDR3 coding DNA: TGTGCCAGCTCACCCTCTGTTCCAGGCAATCAGCCCCAGCATTTT. This encodes CASSPSVPGNQPQHF.

There are many counts of this clonotype. V and J are TRBV18 and TRBJ1-2; D might be TRBD1 (5 bases). Looked up from germline, CDR1 is KGHSH and CDR2 is LQKENI. This CDR3 spans 15 amino acids. V lost 6 bases to trimming and J lost 3 bases, with 17 bases between them. This CDR3 is CASSPGTQRDYGYTF. CDR3 sequence (DNA): TGTGCCAGCTCCCCCGGGACTCAACGGGACTATGGCTACACCTTC.

This clonotype has at least ten counts. The chain combines TRBV9 with TRBJ2-3, with 8 positions matching TRBD2. This CDR3 spans 14 amino acids. Germline assignment: CDR1 SGDLS and CDR2 YYNGEE. After removal of 3 bases from V and 5 bases from J, the junction contained 5 bases not matched to a gene. The DNA for the CDR3 is TGTGCCAGCAGCGCAACGGGGGGGGTAGATACGCAGTATTTT. Residues: CASSATGGVDTQYF.

This clonotype was seen at least ten times. This chain joins TRBV7-9 and TRBJ2-5; the D gene is possibly TRBD2 (6 bases). Trimming removed 3 bases at V and 0 bases at J, with 11 bases between. Germline V gene data show CDR1 as SEHNR and CDR2 as FQNEAQ (reference sequence). The CDR3 has 15 residues. The CDR3 spells CASSFRDSYQETQYF. The CDR3 DNA reads TGTGCCAGCAGCTTCCGGGACTCGTACCAAGAGACCCAGTACTTC.

The table lists this clonotype with many counts. This chain joins TRBV29-1 and TRBJ1-2, with D unresolved. The CDR3 runs 11 residues. V lost 3 bases, J lost 6 bases, and 8 bases lay in between. Per the germline V gene, CDR1 is SQVTM and CDR2 is ANQGSEA. CDR3: CSVDSSDGYTF. CDR3 nucleotides: TGCAGCGTTGATAGCTCGGATGGCTACACCTTC.

The chain joins TRBV20-1 to TRBJ2-1, with TRBD1 matching over 7 bases. CDR3 size: 15 residues. The germline V gene has CDR1 DFQATT and CDR2 SNEGSKA (reference sequence). The chain's CDR3 is CRGQAPGQHYNEQFF. The CDR3 DNA reads TGCAGGGGCCAGGCTCCGGGACAGCACTACAATGAGCAGTTCTTC.

This clonotype showed up many times. This sequence joins TRBV20-1 and TRBJ2-1; possible D gene TRBD2, 6 bases. Trimming took off 5 bases at V and 6 bases at J, with 17 bases between the two ends. The germline gives CDR1 DFQATT, CDR2 SNEGSKA (reference sequence). There are 14 residues in the CDR3. CDR3 region: CSAHRGTLGNEQFF. As DNA, the CDR3 is TGCAGTGCTCACCGGGGGACCCTTGGCAATGAGCAGTTCTTC.

Many counts were recorded for this clonotype. The chain carries TRBV11-2 and TRBJ2-1; 8 bases fit TRBD2. Germline V gene data show CDR1 as SGHAT and CDR2 as FQNNGV. V was pared by 2 bases and J by 8 bases, with 8 bases of the junction left unmatched. The CDR3 loop spans 15 amino acids. The CDR3 region is CASSLSGGPGDEQFF. Here the CDR3 DNA reads TGTGCCAGCAGCTTAAGCGGGGGCCCAGGGGATGAGCAGTTCTTC.

Points on this clonotype: The junction and the germline gene differ at one end; a read error may be behind it. J is TRBJ2-7 and V is TRBV3-1; no clear D gene. The germline gives CDR1 LGHDT, CDR2 YNNKEL (reference sequence). This CDR3 has 14 residues. The CDR3 spells CTSSQETGTYEQYF. Written as DNA, the CDR3 is TGTACCAGCAGCCAAGAAACGGGTACCTACGAGCAGTACTTC.

This clonotype has ten or more counts. The chain employs TRBV12-2 and TRBJ2-4; the table's D call, TRBD2, has no DNA check behind it. TRBV12-2 constitutes a pseudogene. The CDR3 extends over 16 amino acids. The CDR3 sequence is CASRFPRPLAKNIQYF. CDR3 nucleotide sequence: TGTGCAAGTCGCTTCCCCAGGCCCCTAGCCAAAAACATTCAGTACTTC.

This clonotype was observed many times. Here the CDR3 reads CASSDLPEGEKLFF. CDR3 nucleotide sequence: TGTGCCAGCAGCGATCTACCCGAGGGGGAAAAACTGTTTTTT. This chain links TRBV3-1 with TRBJ1-4; TRBD1 is a possible D gene (5 bases). The germline gives CDR1 LGHDT, CDR2 YNNKEL (reference sequence). CDR3 length: 14 amino acids. V lost 5 bases and J lost 8, with 15 bases in between.